The clone carrying this T cell receptor beta chain was seen more than once but under ten times. Its specificity is unknown. This blood was taken when hyperthyroidism was first diagnosed, before any ophthalmopathy symptoms existed. RNA transcripts served as the template for amplifying TCR beta CDR3 regions. Carried out on the TCR CDR3, a first-round RT-PCR used the HTBI primer set. TCRdb reprocessed the multiplex PCR reads with MiXCR, giving one entry per CDR3 protein. The sample yields roughly 580,000 distinct CDR3 sequences, approximately 15% seen once. This sample was taken from a study of T cells in Graves' hyperthyroidism and ophthalmopathy. Turning to the study itself: Peripheral blood samples were taken at initial diagnosis, prior to any treatment. Study-wide results and caveats: Researchers found most expanded thyroid clonotypes above 0.001 in blood as well. Ophthalmopathy was told apart from stable hyperthyroidism by a 13 V-J model.

The TCR was taken from a woman in her thirties with Graves' hyperthyroidism that later progressed to Graves' ophthalmopathy. The sequencing sample was made of blood.

CDR3 in amino acids: CSARTTGTGGETQYF. The CDR3 DNA follows: TGCAGTGCTAGAACCACCGGGACAGGGGGGGAGACCCAGTACTTC. The chain has TRBV20-1 and TRBJ2-5; TRBD1 agrees at 11 bases. CDR3 length: 15 amino acids. The germline gives CDR1 DFQATT, CDR2 SNEGSKA (reference sequence). J lost 5 bases, V lost 2 bases, and 7 bases had no gene match.